Listed below are T cell receptor beta chains from one sample, sequenced in a study of T cells in Graves' hyperthyroidism and ophthalmopathy. One entry per CDR3 protein, called by TCRdb with MiXCR from the multiplex PCR reads. The sample lists some 770,000 distinct CDR3 sequences, roughly 15% occurring once. Material: blood. The receptors originated from a man aged 18-30 years with Graves' hyperthyroidism. Each CDR3 is given without its conserved first and last residue. D genes are given only for firm matches.

14 TRBV4-2 TRBD1 ASSQEWTGGDYGYT
15 TRBV19 TRBD2 ASSALAGGPAYNEQF
9 TRBV5-1 - ASKGNYEQY
13 TRBV5-6 - ASREKTDYFYEQY
12 TRBV6-2/TRBV6-3 - ASSTSTAANGYT
18 TRBV6-9 - ASSYLPGTHPRSTNEKLF
11 TRBV20-1 - SATDGPNTEAF
12 TRBV15 - ATSRVGDKETQY
14 TRBV20-1 TRBD1 SARASKTGTNEKLF
15 TRBV30 TRBD1 AWSAGDRGRGPHEQY
11 TRBV20-1 - RGGGPKTGPQH
13 TRBV7-2 - ASSLAETDNYGNT
12 TRBV4-1 TRBD1 ASSHYRGLAEAF
14 TRBV4-3 - ASSQGRIRGTDTQY
14 TRBV29-1 TRBD1 SSRDRVIWSTGELF
14 TRBV4-2 - ASSVSLASSSYEQY
12 TRBV7-8 - ASQGERVTDTQY
16 TRBV24-1 - ATSDSPSVSLRADTQY
15 TRBV4-2 - ASSQALGAVGTDTQY
12 TRBV7-9 - ASSQGGNGQPQH
14 TRBV28 TRBD1 ASSLGDQGALGELF
12 TRBV7-9 - ASRTGRYNEKLF
14 TRBV27 - ASSFDSTAPNYGYT
13 TRBV3-1 TRBD1 ASSHGTGGLDTQY
11 TRBV7-9 - ASLAGVSYEQY
12 TRBV4-3 TRBD1 ASSQDDRADEQY
13 TRBV12-3/TRBV12-4 - ASSGQGNSNQPQH
11 TRBV4-3 - ASSPKREREAF
11 TRBV5-5 - ASSEREYNEQF
11 TRBV2 - ASSEEVTDTQY
11 TRBV20-1 - SARDRLPRVTF
11 TRBV20-1 TRBD1 SASLTGYGEQF
13 TRBV6-1 - ASSSGANPTDTQY
13 TRBV30 TRBD1 AWSAQNRGHQPQH
12 TRBV12-3/TRBV12-4 - ASSLYRKSTEAF
14 TRBV7-3 - ASSLTGTSSYNEQF
14 TRBV5-6 TRBD1 ASSAGQGGLADTQY
13 TRBV2 - ASRRTPTTNEKLF
13 TRBV6-2/TRBV6-3 TRBD2 ASSSRGSSYNEQF
10 TRBV6-2/TRBV6-3 - ASRRLADTQY
13 TRBV4-1 TRBD1 ASSQVGDRAYEQY
12 TRBV15 TRBD2 ATARVAGVDTQY
15 TRBV7-9 - ASSSRGGGTGANVLT
12 TRBV28 TRBD2 ASVGLAGLNEQF
14 TRBV7-2 TRBD2 ASSPWTSGNEDTQY
13 TRBV20-1 TRBD2 SARSPGTSNHEQY
14 TRBV6-1 - ASSEAVLSSTDTQY
17 TRBV6-2/TRBV6-3 - ASSYSIQTLALRTDTQY
16 TRBV30 TRBD2 AWSGGTSGGAYYNEQF